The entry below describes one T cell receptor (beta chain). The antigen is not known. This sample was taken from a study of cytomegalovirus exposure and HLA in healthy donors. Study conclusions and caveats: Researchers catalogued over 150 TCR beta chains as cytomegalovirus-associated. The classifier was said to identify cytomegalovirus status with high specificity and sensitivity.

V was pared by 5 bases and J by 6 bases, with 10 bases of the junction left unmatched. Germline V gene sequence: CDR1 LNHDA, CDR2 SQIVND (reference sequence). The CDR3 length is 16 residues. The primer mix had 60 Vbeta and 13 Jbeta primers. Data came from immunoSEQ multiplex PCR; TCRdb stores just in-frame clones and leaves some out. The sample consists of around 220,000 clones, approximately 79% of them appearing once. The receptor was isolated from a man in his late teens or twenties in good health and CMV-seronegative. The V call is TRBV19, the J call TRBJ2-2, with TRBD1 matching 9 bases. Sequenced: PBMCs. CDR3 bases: TGTGCCAGTAGTGAGTACAGGGGGCCAGCACCCGGGGAGCTGTTTTTT. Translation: CASSEYRGPAPGELFF.